This T cell receptor (beta chain) was recorded in a study of STAT5B mutations in CD4+ large granular lymphocyte leukemia. Whole-study results and caveats: Patient CD4-sorted repertoires stayed more clonal than healthy ones after leukemic-clone removal. Top patient clones used TRBV06 genes more often: 8/27 versus 2/35 in controls.

The germline gives CDR1 SGDLS, CDR2 YYNGEE. The trim removed 0 bases at V and 3 bases at J, leaving 6 bases unmatched. CDR3 size: 16 residues. For this clone: The antigen is unknown.

The table came from immunoSEQ multiplex PCR; TCRdb's copy has only in-frame clones and leaves some out. The sample lists some 41,000 clones; about four fifths were seen once. The J gene is TRBJ2-5, the V gene TRBV9; 9 bases agree with TRBD2. This receptor was taken from a human donor in good health. The sample taken for sequencing was CD4+ T cells from blood buffy coats. The CDR3 loop is CASSVGGRLAEETQYF. The CDR3 DNA follows: TGTGCCAGCAGCGTAGGGGGTCGACTAGCGGAAGAGACCCAGTACTTC.